Below, 6 T cell receptor beta chains from the same sample are listed, as sequenced in a study of beta chain features in type 1 diabetes. Overall study findings and caveats: Type 1 diabetes patients had TCRB CDR3s that were shorter (moderately but significantly so) in all four CD4+ subsets.

Expressed TCRB transcripts were sequenced because the entire RNA isolate underwent reverse transcription. Profiling relied on immunoSEQ multiplex PCR, and the TCRdb table lists in-frame clones only, not all of them. The sample lists some 350,000 clones, about 14% occurring once. Their antigens remain unidentified. Input material: naive CD4+ T cells from blood. These receptors came from a woman aged 18-29 years with type 1 diabetes.

This CDR3 reads CASSLRGLAGGTSYEQYF. The CDR3 bases are TGTGCCAGCAGCTTAAGGGGACTAGCGGGAGGAACCTCCTACGAGCAGTACTTC. The V call is TRBV7-8, the J call TRBJ2-7; 15 bases line up with TRBD2. The CDR3 contains 18 residues. The germline CDR1 and CDR2 sequences are SGHVS and FQNEAQ. V lost 2 bases to trimming and J lost 0 bases; unmatched junction nucleotides: 5.

Only one count was recorded for this clone. The chain couples TRBV7-9 to TRBJ1-1; no firm D call. The CDR3 is made up of 13 amino acids. The germline CDR1 and CDR2 sequences are SEHNR and FQNEAQ (reference sequence). V lost 5 bases and J 4 bases, leaving 11 bases between the germline ends. The CDR3 loop is CASSLSGSTEAFF. CDR3 nucleotide sequence: TGTGCCAGCAGCCTCTCGGGGAGCACTGAAGCTTTCTTT. The variable domain in full, with the rest retrieved from reference TRBV7-9 and TRBJ1-1, is DTGVSQNPRHKITKRGQNVTFRCDPISEHNRLYWYRQTLGQGPEFLTYFQNEAQLEKSRLLSDRFSAERPKGSFSTLEIQRTEQGDSAMYLCASSLSGSTEAFFGQGTRLTVV.

This chain uses TRBV30 with TRBJ2-3, with D tentatively TRBD1 (5 bases). Trimming took 3 bases from V and 2 from J, leaving 12 bases between them. This CDR3 has 14 amino acids. Germline CDR1 and CDR2: GTSNPN and SVGIG (reference sequence). CDR3: CAWRSGLYTDTQYF. The CDR3 nucleotides are TGTGCCTGGAGGTCAGGGCTTTACACAGATACGCAGTATTTT.

The sample holds a few counts of this clone. The J gene is TRBJ1-1, the V gene TRBV2; D is possibly TRBD1 (6 bases). CDR3 length equals 12 residues. In germline, CDR1 is SNHLY, CDR2 FYNNEI. With 9 bases removed from V and 0 bases from J, the gap between germline ends came to 8 bases. For the CDR3, the DNA is TGTGCCAGAAGGGGGTTGAACACTGAAGCTTTCTTT. Translated, it gives CARRGLNTEAFF. Supplemented by reference TRBV2 and TRBJ1-1, the full variable domain reads EPEVTQTPSHQVTQMGQEVILRCVPISNHLYFYWYRQILGQKVEFLVSFYNNEISEKSEIFDDQFSVERPDGSNFTLKIRSTKLEDSAMYFCARRGLNTEAFFGQGTRLTVV.

This clone occurred a few times. The chain has TRBV27 and TRBJ1-1, with D unclear. With 6 bases removed from V and 2 bases from J, the gap between germline ends came to 10 bases. The CDR3 is made up of 13 amino acids. Per germline, CDR1 MNHEY and CDR2 SMNVEV (reference sequence). In nucleotides, the CDR3 is TGTGCCAGCAGGTCTACCCGAAACACTGAAGCTTTCTTT. This translates into CASRSTRNTEAFF.

This clone was observed a few times. The V call is TRBV5-1, the J call TRBJ2-5; D might be TRBD1 (6 bases). Germline V CDR1 and CDR2: SGHRS, YFSETQ. This CDR3 comprises 13 residues. The ends were cut back, 4 bases at V and 4 bases at J, with 11 bases in the middle. For the CDR3, the DNA is TGCGCCAGCAGCCGGGCGGACAGAGAGACCCAGTACTTC. This translates into CASSRADRETQYF.